The source of this TCR beta chain is a study of blood T cell repertoires in COVID-19. For the study at large: COVID-19 samples collected from the United States, Italy and Spain covered acute and convalescent phases. Nucleic acid was either cDNA or gDNA, and it came from T cells, B-cell-depleted T cells, or PBMCs.

Per the study methods: Reference gene primer amplification yielded estimated nucleated cell counts. Assay: immunoSEQ multiplex PCR; the TCRdb copy retains only in-frame clones and omits some. V and J calls and clone size are given by that table; D and trimming were obtained from the DNA. Of around 110,000 clones listed, 71% are singletons. Per germline, CDR1 LGHNT and CDR2 FRNRAP. This CDR3 comprises 16 residues. V lost 1 base and J lost 3, with 10 bases in between. Source material: peripheral blood. This chain links TRBV12-5 with TRBJ1-6; D remains unclear. This sequence was found in a human donor with acute or convalescent COVID-19. The donor label of this sample is uncertain. This chain's CDR3 is CASGLDESFYNSPLHF. In nucleotides, the CDR3 is TGTGCTAGTGGTTTGGACGAGAGCTTCTATAATTCACCCCTCCACTTT.